A selection of T cell receptor beta chains follows, all from one sample in a study of cytomegalovirus exposure and HLA in healthy donors. Profiling relied on immunoSEQ multiplex PCR, and the TCRdb table lists in-frame clones only, not all of them. The sample yields around 190,000 clones, around three quarters seen once. The sequenced sample was PBMCs. These receptors were obtained from a young man in good health and CMV-seronegative. The conserved cysteine and the conserved F or W are not part of the CDR3 here.

v_call	j_call	cdr3_aa
TRBV25-1	TRBJ2-3	ASSGGGHTDTQY
TRBV28	TRBJ2-7	ASSRDRGAYEQY
TRBV7-3	TRBJ2-2	ASSLRPSRDRESGELF
TRBV29-1	TRBJ2-7	SVARTGKREQY
TRBV2	TRBJ1-2	ASSESTGAGGYT
TRBV4-1	TRBJ1-2	ASSQDRMTGGYT
TRBV30	TRBJ1-5	AWSTTGGSPAQPQH
TRBV19	TRBJ1-4	ASSIWRGGEKLF
TRBV9	TRBJ1-1	ASRALNTEAF
TRBV30	TRBJ1-2	AWSEGGRHGYT
TRBV13	TRBJ2-6	ASSFGNSGANVLT
TRBV2	TRBJ2-5	ASRGGVGETQY
TRBV10-3	TRBJ2-5	AISLGGGAVVAQY
TRBV7-3	TRBJ2-1	ASSSSLAGRGTSEQF
TRBV6-1	TRBJ1-4	ASSDYGIREKLF
TRBV7-3	TRBJ1-2	ASSLRTGYGYT
TRBV19	TRBJ2-7	ASSIEGRGSYEQY
TRBV4-2	TRBJ1-5	ASSQRGLEQPQH
TRBV2	TRBJ2-1	ASSDPGQGPYGYNEQF
TRBV6-1	TRBJ2-2	ANSNTGELF
TRBV9	TRBJ2-3	ASSVVGRGATDTQY
TRBV5-3	TRBJ1-5	ARSQDRDSHNQPQH
TRBV5-1	TRBJ2-3	ASSLDRPTDTQY
TRBV9	TRBJ2-7	ASAKGNVGSEQY
TRBV28	TRBJ2-5	ASSLIDRGQGAQY
TRBV30	TRBJ2-5	AWGGLAGSETQY
TRBV7-7	TRBJ2-1	AASGRPFNEQF
TRBV11-2	TRBJ2-5	ASSFPRGGVGAPQETQY
TRBV27	TRBJ2-7	ASSPQGVGPTSEQY
TRBV5-1	TRBJ2-7	ASRQQGAAYEQY
TRBV5-1	TRBJ2-2	ASSLSHLDGELF
TRBV18	TRBJ1-6	ASSPYEGKGSPLH
TRBV28	TRBJ1-5	ASSLLPGTGGLVGQPQH
TRBV29-1	TRBJ2-3	SVEGGSTDTQY
TRBV11-2	TRBJ2-7	ASSLGPGPTYEQY
TRBV6-4	TRBJ2-7	ASSVISGGEQY
TRBV18	TRBJ1-4	ASSPIRAEKLF
TRBV29-1	TRBJ2-7	SCGQGVGYEQY
TRBV9	TRBJ1-5	ASSGRDSNQPQH
TRBV5-5	TRBJ2-1	ASSWDSRLYNEQF
TRBV6-1	TRBJ2-7	ATAGGESSYEQY
TRBV11-2	TRBJ2-7	ASSLAGGTYEQY
TRBV15	TRBJ2-5	ATSRDLTSGHQETQY
TRBV29-1	TRBJ1-2	SALGTQIGYT
TRBV5-1	TRBJ1-2	ASSEWGGPGGYT
TRBV5-4	TRBJ2-5	ASKRTSGEETQY
TRBV5-6	TRBJ1-4	ASSLVGPTNEKLF
TRBV2	TRBJ2-7	ASSTPQGTPYEQY
TRBV7-9	TRBJ1-5	ASSFGVAEGGNQPQH
TRBV19	TRBJ2-5	ASSTRTGRGETQY
TRBV27	TRBJ1-1	ASSLSGRNTEAF
TRBV6-1	TRBJ2-7	AGSDRGFPYEQY
TRBV7-7	TRBJ2-1	ASSLNPPSGRNEQF
TRBV6-1	TRBJ1-5	ASSEYRVANQPQH